This entry lists 15 T cell receptor beta chains sequenced from one sample in a study of beta chain features in type 1 diabetes. As every portion of the isolated RNA was reverse transcribed, the sequencing read expressed TCRB transcripts. TCRdb's table, derived via immunoSEQ multiplex PCR, lists solely in-frame clones and lacks some. The sample carries 350,000 or so clones, around a fifth recorded once. Sequences were obtained from naive CD4+ T cells from blood. The receptors shown here come from a woman between 18 and 29 years old in good health.

This clone was observed a few times. The rearrangement links TRBV6-5 to TRBJ2-7; perhaps TRBD1 as D (5 bases). The germline V gene encodes CDR1 MNHEY and CDR2 SVGAGI. The CDR3 has 12 residues. Trimming removed 6 bases at V and 3 bases at J, with 9 bases between. In DNA form, the CDR3 reads TGTGCCAGCAGCAGGGTGGGCTACGAGCAGTACTTC. Amino acids: CASSRVGYEQYF.

There are a few counts of this clone. The rearrangement links TRBV29-1 to TRBJ2-1; 7 bases are a match to TRBD2. CDR3 length equals 13 residues. V trimming: 4 bases; J trimming: 8 bases; junction bases outside the gene matches: 8. Germline lookup yields CDR1 SQVTM and CDR2 ANQGSEA. CDR3 residues: CSVGGGSNYEQFF. The CDR3 bases are TGCAGCGTTGGCGGCGGGAGTAACTATGAGCAGTTCTTC.

This clone was recorded a few times. V gene TRBV5-1 combines with J gene TRBJ2-1, with TRBD2 matching over 12 bases. The CDR3 is 17 residues long. The ends lost 1 base at V and 3 bases at J; junction bases unmatched: 5. Germline CDR1 is SGHRS and CDR2 is YFSETQ. CDR3 amino acids: CASSLKLAGGLYNEQFF. For the CDR3, the DNA is TGCGCCAGCAGCTTGAAACTAGCGGGAGGACTCTACAATGAGCAGTTCTTC.

The CDR3 sequence: CASSRDSETQYF. CDR3 DNA: TGTGCCAGCAGTCGGGACTCCGAGACCCAGTACTTC. The gene calls are TRBV7-9 and TRBJ2-5; perhaps TRBD2 as D (6 bases). The CDR3 is 12 amino acids. Trimming took off 6 bases at V and 5 bases at J, with 10 bases between the two ends. Germline-derived CDR1 and CDR2 are SEHNR and FQNEAQ (reference sequence).

This clone has more than one count but fewer than ten. This sequence joins TRBV30 and TRBJ2-7, with D perhaps TRBD2 (5 bases). CDR3 size: 13 residues. Between the trimmed V and J ends, which lost 5 bases and 3 bases, there was a span of 14 bases. CDR1 and CDR2 (germline): GTSNPN, SVGIG (reference sequence). The CDR3 loop is CAWGRGRDYEQYF. CDR3 nucleotide sequence: TGTGCCTGGGGCCGCGGACGGGACTACGAGCAGTACTTC. Supplemented by reference TRBV30 and TRBJ2-7, the full variable domain reads SQTIHQWPATLVQPVGSPLSLECTVEGTSNPNLYWYRQAAGRGLQLLFYSVGIGQISSEVPQNLSASRPQDRQFILSSKKLLLSDSGFYLCAWGRGRDYEQYFGPGTRLTVT.

This clone was observed a handful of times. This chain joins TRBV5-1 and TRBJ2-1; 8 bases fit TRBD2. Germline CDR1 and CDR2: SGHRS and YFSETQ. The trim removed 1 base at V and 8 bases at J, leaving 8 bases unmatched. This CDR3 spans 15 amino acids. Written as DNA, the CDR3 is TGCGCCAGCAGCTTGCGAGCGGGGGAGGTAGATGAGCAGTTCTTC. It encodes CASSLRAGEVDEQFF.

The chain couples TRBV29-1 to TRBJ2-1; D gene ambiguous. There are 13 residues in the CDR3. Germline V CDR1 and CDR2: SQVTM, ANQGSEA. The V gene lost 2 bases and the J gene lost 1 base, with 6 bases spanning the gap. As DNA, the CDR3 is TGCAGCGTTGAAACAGTTTCCTACAATGAGCAGTTCTTC. Protein: CSVETVSYNEQFF.

This clone was observed a few times. The chain's CDR3 is CASSYQGLAYEQYF. The CDR3 nucleotides are TGTGCCAGCAGCTATCAGGGTCTGGCCTACGAGCAGTACTTC. The chain has TRBV7-9 and TRBJ2-7; a possible D gene is TRBD1 (5 bases). Trimming cost V 4 bases and J 2 bases, with 12 bases left between them. CDR3 length: 14 residues. Germline CDR1 and CDR2: SEHNR and FQNEAQ (reference sequence).

The rearrangement uses TRBV2 and TRBJ1-5; no reliable D call. This CDR3 comprises 12 residues. Germline CDR1 and CDR2: SNHLY and FYNNEI. V was cut by 6 bases and J by 10 bases, with 13 bases left in between. This chain's CDR3 is CASRPAGLPQHF. CDR3 nucleotide sequence: TGTGCCAGCAGACCCGCAGGATTACCCCAGCATTTT.

The chain recombines TRBV6-1 with TRBJ1-2; no reliable D call. This CDR3 is 14 amino acids long. V was pared by 5 bases and J by 6 bases, with 16 bases between. The V gene's germline CDR1 is MNHNS and CDR2 SASEGT. Here the CDR3 DNA reads TGTGCCAGCAGTAAGACAAGCCCAGCCCATGGCTACACCTTC. Its protein is CASSKTSPAHGYTF.

This clone has more than one count but fewer than ten. The chain joins TRBV4-1 to TRBJ2-5; a weak D match, TRBD1 (5 bases). This CDR3 has 15 amino acids. Trimming removed 1 base at V and 4 bases at J, with 13 bases between. Germline CDR1 and CDR2: MGHRA and YSYEKL. The CDR3 here is CASSQVGPQGETQYF. Here the CDR3 DNA reads TGCGCCAGCAGCCAAGTTGGCCCTCAGGGAGAGACCCAGTACTTC.

V gene TRBV15 combines with J gene TRBJ2-4; D is perhaps TRBD2 (5 bases). V lost 1 base, J lost 6 bases, and 10 bases lay in between. The CDR3 extends over 14 amino acids. Per the germline V gene, CDR1 is LNHNV and CDR2 is YYDKDF (reference sequence). The CDR3 sequence: CATSRAGELNIQYF. CDR3 DNA: TGTGCCACCAGCAGAGCTGGGGAGCTAAACATTCAGTACTTC.

This clone was observed a handful of times. The chain recombines TRBV5-1 with TRBJ2-6; D gene uncertain. V was trimmed by 2 bases and J by 2 bases, leaving 11 bases between them. The CDR3 is made up of 16 amino acids. Germline V gene data show CDR1 as SGHRS and CDR2 as YFSETQ. CDR3 region: CASSFSQNTGANVLTF. DNA of the CDR3: TGCGCCAGCAGCTTTTCTCAGAACACTGGGGCCAACGTCCTGACTTTC.

This clone turned up a few times. The V gene is TRBV11-2, the J gene TRBJ2-5; TRBD2 matches 9 bases. The length of the CDR3 is 13 residues. Trimming at V came to 5 bases and at J to 6 bases, leaving 4 bases not matched to a gene. Germline loops: CDR1 SGHAT, CDR2 FQNNGV. The DNA for the CDR3 is TGTGCCAGCAGCCGTAGCGGGGGTCAGACCCAGTACTTC. It translates to CASSRSGGQTQYF.

A few counts support this clone. V usage is TRBV30 and J usage is TRBJ1-2; D is perhaps TRBD1 (5 bases). Germline lookup yields CDR1 GTSNPN and CDR2 SVGIG (reference sequence). The CDR3 runs to 13 residues. The V end lost 3 bases, the J end lost 4 bases, and 12 bases lay between the germline ends. Here the CDR3 DNA reads TGTGCCTGGAGGGGGCGGTGGAGCTATGGCTACACCTTC. Its translation: CAWRGRWSYGYTF. The complete variable domain, with remaining parts taken from reference TRBV30 and TRBJ1-2, reads SQTIHQWPATLVQPVGSPLSLECTVEGTSNPNLYWYRQAAGRGLQLLFYSVGIGQISSEVPQNLSASRPQDRQFILSSKKLLLSDSGFYLCAWRGRWSYGYTFGSGTRLTVV.